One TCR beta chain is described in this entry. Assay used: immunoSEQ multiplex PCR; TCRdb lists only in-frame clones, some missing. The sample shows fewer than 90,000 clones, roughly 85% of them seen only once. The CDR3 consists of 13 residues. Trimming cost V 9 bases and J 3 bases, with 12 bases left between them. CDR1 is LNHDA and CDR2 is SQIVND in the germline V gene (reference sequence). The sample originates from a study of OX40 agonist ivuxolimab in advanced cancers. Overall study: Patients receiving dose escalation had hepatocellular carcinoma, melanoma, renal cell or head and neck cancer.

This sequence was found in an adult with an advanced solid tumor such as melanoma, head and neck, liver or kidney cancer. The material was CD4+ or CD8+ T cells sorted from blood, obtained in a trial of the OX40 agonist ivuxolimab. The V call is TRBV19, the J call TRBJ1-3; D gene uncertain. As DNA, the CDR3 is TGTGCCAGCCGACCGGAGGGTGGAAACACCATATATTTT. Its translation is CASRPEGGNTIYF.